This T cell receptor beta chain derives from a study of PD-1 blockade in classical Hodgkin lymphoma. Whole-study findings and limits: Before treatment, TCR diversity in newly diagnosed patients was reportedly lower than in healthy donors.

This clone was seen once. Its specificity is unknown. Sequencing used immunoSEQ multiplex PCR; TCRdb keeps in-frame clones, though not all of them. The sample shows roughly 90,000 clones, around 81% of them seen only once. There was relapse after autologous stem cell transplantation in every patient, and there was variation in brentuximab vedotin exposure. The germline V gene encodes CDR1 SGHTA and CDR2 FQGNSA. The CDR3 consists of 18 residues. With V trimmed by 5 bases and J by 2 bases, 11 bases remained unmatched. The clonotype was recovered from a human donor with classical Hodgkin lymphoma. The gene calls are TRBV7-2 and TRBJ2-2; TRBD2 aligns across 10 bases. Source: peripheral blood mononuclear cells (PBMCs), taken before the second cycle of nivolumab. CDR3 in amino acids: CASSRVGAGGTNTGELFF. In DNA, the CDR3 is TGTGCCAGCAGCCGGGTAGGAGCGGGAGGGACAAACACCGGGGAGCTGTTTTTT. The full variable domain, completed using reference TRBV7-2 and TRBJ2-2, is GAGVSQSPSNKVTEKGKDVELRCDPISGHTALYWYRQSLGQGLEFLIYFQGNSAPDKSGLPSDRFSAERTGGSVSTLTIQRTQQEDSAVYLCASSRVGAGGTNTGELFFGEGSRLTVL.